This is a list of T cell receptor beta chains from one sample in a study of T cell responses to AZD1222 COVID-19 vaccine. Libraries were prepared by immunoSEQ multiplex PCR; TCRdb keeps only in-frame clonotypes and omits some of them. The table shows about 110,000 clones, with 87% occurring only once. Here the sequenced sample was peripheral blood, taken on day 0 of AZD1222 vaccination. The receptors were gathered from an adult in good health. The conserved cysteine and the conserved F or W are not part of the CDR3 here.

v_call cdr3_aa
TRBV7-2 ASSLADSGGAGEQF
TRBV4-3 ASSQDGGPRETQY
TRBV2 ASSEDSQAEQY
TRBV13 ASRPDRNSPLH
TRBV4-1 ASSQVGSAEKLF
TRBV28 ASSLLGVPDSYT
TRBV11-2 ASSLGVRSSEQY
TRBV3-1/TRBV3-2 ASSQMRLLNYEQY
TRBV10-3 ATLGLNEKLF
TRBV28 ASDRAFRDTEAF
TRBV2 ASRVQAYEQY
TRBV4-1 ASSQYRDSYNEQF
TRBV4-3 ASSGTGTAYNSPLH
TRBV5-4 ASSFVGETQY
TRBV18 ASSASGTYNEQF
TRBV14 ASSLPGVSYGYT
TRBV10-1 ASSELRRDSYEQY
TRBV5-4 ASSLGWVRGGSTDTQY
TRBV18 ASSVDRGTYGYT
TRBV28 ASSLSVNYGYT
TRBV11-2 ASSLVSGQPQH
TRBV4-2 ASSQEWADLRNYGYT
TRBV11-3 ASSWGQGNFQETQY
TRBV2 ASRRLALDEQF
TRBV4-3 ASSPSLIPGGYT
TRBV5-8 ASSPRGLVRYEQY
TRBV27 ASSLSTQGYNNEQF
TRBV2 ASSEAYSYEQY
TRBV19 ASSITGWNTEAF
TRBV28 ASSLETGGPANYGYT
TRBV7-9 ASSQGIRFTEAF
TRBV23-1 ASSQDTLGLAGLTDTQY
TRBV29-1 SVEGAVGETQY
TRBV5-4 ASRGPQGGTDTQY
TRBV2 ASSDEPRGDQPQH
TRBV28 ASSLYSGVSSYEQY
TRBV7-2 ASSPRGRDTEAF
TRBV5-1 ASSSERGNTIY
TRBV7-6 ASSLPGQGTEAF
TRBV27 ASRDGGSGYNEQF
TRBV5-1 ASSFYT